This entry lists 27 T cell receptor beta chains sequenced from one sample in a study of T cell responses to AZD1222 COVID-19 vaccine. Sequenced by immunoSEQ multiplex PCR; TCRdb stores in-frame clones only, minus some. This table has about 160,000 clones, 80% to 90% appearing once. The sequencing here drew on peripheral blood, taken on day 0 of AZD1222 vaccination. The receptors originated from an adult in good health.

The chain couples TRBV6-7 to TRBJ2-1, with D perhaps matching TRBD2 (7 bases). TRBV6-7 has ORF status, its function being uncertain. The CDR3 covers 14 residues. The V and J ends lost 10 bases and 4 bases respectively, with 17 bases between them. The CDR3 sequence is CATTPGGAYNEQFF. Here the CDR3 DNA reads TGTGCCACAACACCGGGGGGCGCATACAATGAGCAGTTCTTC.

This chain links TRBV9 with TRBJ1-1, with D unclear. Trimming took 0 bases from V and 1 from J, leaving 4 bases between them. The length of the CDR3 is 13 residues. CDR1 and CDR2 from the germline V gene are SGDLS and YYNGEE. This chain's CDR3 is CASSVVANTEAFF. CDR3 DNA: TGTGCCAGCAGCGTAGTAGCGAACACTGAAGCTTTCTTT.

The chain has TRBV15 and TRBJ2-3; possible D gene TRBD2, 6 bases. The germline CDR1 and CDR2 sequences are LNHNV and YYDKDF (reference sequence). The CDR3 runs to 17 residues. The ends were cut back, 1 base at V and 5 bases at J, with 19 bases in the middle. CDR3 DNA sequence: TGTGCCACCAGCAGAGCGCGGGACTCCCCGAATATAGATACGCAGTATTTT. It codes for CATSRARDSPNIDTQYF.

This rearrangement joins TRBV7-8 to TRBJ2-1; D ambiguous. V was trimmed by 0 bases and J by 0 bases, leaving 15 bases between them. The CDR3 contains 18 residues. Germline CDR1 and CDR2: SGHVS and FQNEAQ. CDR3 DNA sequence: TGTGCCAGCAGCTTAGCGGATCCTCGCCAGAGCTCCTACAATGAGCAGTTCTTC. This sequence encodes CASSLADPRQSSYNEQFF. The variable domain in full, completed from reference TRBV7-8 and TRBJ2-1, reads GAGVSQSPRYKVAKRGQDVALRCDPISGHVSLFWYQQALGQGPEFLTYFQNEAQLDKSGLPSDRFFAERPEGSVSTLKIQRTQQEDSAVYLCASSLADPRQSSYNEQFFGPGTRLTVL.

The V and J genes are TRBV5-1 and TRBJ2-3; the match to TRBD2 covers 10 bases. From germline, CDR1 is SGHRS and CDR2 YFSETQ. This CDR3 comprises 15 residues. V dropped 2 bases and J dropped 2; count of bases not matched to a gene: 2. The CDR3 DNA reads TGCGCCAGCAGCTTTAGCGGGGGGTACACAGATACGCAGTATTTT. It encodes CASSFSGGYTDTQYF.

V is TRBV4-2 and J is TRBJ1-1; no definite D call. V dropped 0 bases and J dropped 7 bases, with 6 bases sitting between them. The CDR3 consists of 12 residues. Germline V CDR1 and CDR2: LGHNA, YNFKEQ. The CDR3 sequence: CASSQDMDEAFF. DNA of the CDR3: TGTGCCAGCAGCCAAGATATGGATGAAGCTTTCTTT.

The CDR3 region is CASSLSSGENEQFF. The CDR3 region has the DNA TGCGCCAGCAGCCTGTCTAGCGGGGAGAATGAGCAGTTCTTC. V gene TRBV4-1 combines with J gene TRBJ2-1; 9 bases are shared with TRBD2. This CDR3 spans 14 amino acids. V gave up 4 bases and J gave up 7 bases; unmatched junction bases: 5. Germline V gene data show CDR1 as MGHRA and CDR2 as YSYEKL.

This chain uses TRBV7-2 with TRBJ1-2; unclear D gene. CDR1 and CDR2 (germline): SGHTA, FQGNSA. Trimming stripped 1 base from V and 10 bases from J, with 19 bases between. The CDR3 is made up of 15 amino acids. The CDR3 region has the DNA TGTGCCAGCAGCTTAGATCTCCGTAGGGAAAGCGACTACACCTTC. Its protein is CASSLDLRRESDYTF.

The CDR3 sequence is CASSQAQGLSGYTF. CDR3 DNA sequence: TGTGCCAGCAGCCAGGCACAGGGACTTTCTGGCTACACCTTC. This chain connects TRBV7-9 to TRBJ1-2; D possibly corresponds to TRBD1 (6 bases). This CDR3 is 14 amino acids long. Looked up from germline, CDR1 is SEHNR and CDR2 is FQNEAQ (reference sequence). Trimming pared 5 bases from V and 7 bases from J, leaving 17 bases between.

This clone was observed a few times. This chain joins TRBV4-3 and TRBJ1-2; D may be TRBD1 (5 bases). The V and J ends lost 0 bases and 2 bases respectively, with 13 bases between them. Germline V gives CDR1 LGHNA, CDR2 YSLEER. This CDR3 is 16 amino acids long. The CDR3 sequence is CASSQDGAGQNYGYTF. CDR3 sequence (DNA): TGCGCCAGCAGCCAAGATGGGGCAGGGCAAAACTATGGCTACACCTTC.

V is TRBV4-3 and J is TRBJ1-6; D possibly corresponds to TRBD1 (6 bases). V lost 3 bases and J lost 6, with 12 bases in between. From germline, CDR1 is LGHNA and CDR2 YSLEER. The CDR3 is 15 amino acids. The CDR3 region has the DNA TGCGCCAGCAGCCACCGGACAGCTATTAATTCACCCCTCCACTTT. This translates into CASSHRTAINSPLHF.

The chain uses TRBV4-2 and TRBJ2-7, with TRBD1 matching 8 bases. Germline CDR1 and CDR2: LGHNA and YNFKEQ. Unmatched junction bases numbered 7, after V lost 0 bases and J lost 3 bases. The CDR3 consists of 16 residues. CDR3 residues: CASSQDRAGTGYEQYF. CDR3 sequence (DNA): TGTGCCAGCAGCCAAGATCGGGCAGGGACAGGCTACGAGCAGTACTTC.

The chain employs TRBV6-5 and TRBJ2-1; D unresolved. The CDR3 extends over 14 amino acids. Between the trimmed V and J ends, which lost 6 bases and 0 bases, there was a span of 9 bases. Germline CDR1 and CDR2: MNHEY and SVGAGI. The CDR3 DNA follows: TGTGCCAGCAGACTTACGAGCTCCTACAATGAGCAGTTCTTC. This translates into CASRLTSSYNEQFF.

This clone showed up just once. The genes are TRBV29-1 and TRBJ2-5; 9 bases align to TRBD1. This CDR3 spans 17 amino acids. CDR1 and CDR2 from the germline V gene are SQVTM and ANQGSEA. With 6 bases clipped from V and 4 bases from J, the junction kept 18 bases outside the gene matches. CDR3: CSVGGGDRDVRGETQYF. In DNA form, the CDR3 reads TGCAGCGTGGGGGGCGGGGACAGGGATGTGAGAGGAGAGACCCAGTACTTC.

The CDR3 bases are TGCGCCAGCAGCCAAGATCTGCTAGCGGGGTCGTTAGAGACCCAGTACTTC. This gives the protein CASSQDLLAGSLETQYF. The chain has TRBV4-3 and TRBJ2-5; 9 bases fit TRBD2. Trimming took 0 bases from V and 4 from J; bases not matched to a gene: 9. CDR3 size: 17 residues. Germline V gives CDR1 LGHNA, CDR2 YSLEER.

The chain has TRBV12-3 or TRBV12-4 and TRBJ2-1; the D call may be TRBD1 or TRBD2 (5 bases each). The germline V and J ends were trimmed by 4 bases and 12 bases, with 10 bases remaining between them. The length of the CDR3 is 11 residues. CDR3 nucleotides: TGTGCCAGCAGTTGGGGCGAGGGGCAGTTCTTC. Its translation: CASSWGEGQFF.

CDR3 bases: TGCGCCAGCAGCCAAGATACGGACAACCCCTATGGCTACACCTTC. Its protein is CASSQDTDNPYGYTF. V and J are TRBV4-3 and TRBJ1-2, with D perhaps TRBD1 (5 bases). In germline, CDR1 is LGHNA, CDR2 YSLEER. The CDR3 runs to 15 residues. V lost 0 bases, J lost 4 bases, and 12 bases lay in between.

V gene TRBV6-6 combines with J gene TRBJ1-2; D is unclear. In germline, CDR1 is MNHNY, CDR2 SVGAGI (reference sequence). The germline V and J ends were trimmed by 5 bases and 3 bases, with 10 bases remaining between them. The length of the CDR3 is 13 residues. CDR3 sequence: CASSVLTDYGYTF. CDR3 sequence (DNA): TGTGCCAGCAGTGTACTCACGGACTATGGCTACACCTTC.

V is TRBV27 and J is TRBJ1-6, with D perhaps TRBD1 (6 bases). The CDR3 runs 19 residues. CDR1 and CDR2 (germline): MNHEY, SMNVEV (reference sequence). Between the trimmed V and J ends, which lost 2 bases and 5 bases, there was a span of 22 bases. CDR3 sequence: CASSLPRQALVRNNSPLHF. CDR3 nucleotides: TGTGCCAGCAGTTTACCCCGACAGGCTTTGGTGCGCAATAATTCACCCCTCCACTTT.

The V call is TRBV12-3 or TRBV12-4, the J call TRBJ1-5; D not resolved. Trimming pared 6 bases from V and 4 bases from J, leaving 7 bases between. The CDR3 length is 12 residues. CDR3 DNA: TGTGCCAGCAGCCGACGTAATCAGCCCCAGCATTTT. Amino acids: CASSRRNQPQHF.

The rearrangement joins TRBV7-9 to TRBJ1-2; TRBD1 agrees at 8 bases. The CDR3 consists of 17 residues. V shed 5 bases, J shed 0 bases, and the junction held 11 bases outside the gene matches. Germline CDR1 reads SEHNR; CDR2 reads FQNEAQ (reference sequence). The DNA of the CDR3 is TGTGCCAGCAGCCTTCGACAGGGGCCAGGCGCTAACTATGGCTACACCTTC. It specifies CASSLRQGPGANYGYTF. Variable domain in full (rest from reference TRBV7-9 and TRBJ1-2): DTGVSQNPRHKITKRGQNVTFRCDPISEHNRLYWYRQTLGQGPEFLTYFQNEAQLEKSRLLSDRFSAERPKGSFSTLEIQRTEQGDSAMYLCASSLRQGPGANYGYTFGSGTRLTVV.

V and J are TRBV9 and TRBJ2-1; 10 bases agree with TRBD2. Germline V lookup: CDR1 SGDLS, CDR2 YYNGEE. V dropped 0 bases and J dropped 0; count of bases not matched to a gene: 6. The CDR3 has 18 amino acids. CDR3 nucleotide sequence: TGTGCCAGCAGCGTAGGGCTAGCGGGGGATAGCTCCTACAATGAGCAGTTCTTC. Translated, it gives CASSVGLAGDSSYNEQFF.

The sample holds a few counts of this clone. The J gene is TRBJ1-1, the V gene TRBV27; possibly TRBD1 for D (5 bases). Germline CDR1 is MNHEY and CDR2 is SMNVEV (reference sequence). The CDR3 runs 15 residues. The ends were cut back, 3 bases at V and 4 bases at J, with 15 bases in the middle. The CDR3 protein is CASSLSRGGSTEAFF. CDR3 sequence (DNA): TGTGCCAGCAGTTTGTCCCGGGGGGGGAGCACTGAAGCTTTCTTT.

The chain has TRBV6-2 or TRBV6-3 and TRBJ2-7; TRBD2 matches 9 bases. The CDR3 consists of 16 residues. V was pared by 1 base and J by 3 bases, with 7 bases of the junction left unmatched. The V gene's germline CDR1 is MNHEY and CDR2 SVGEGT. The CDR3 DNA follows: TGTGCCAGCAGTTACTTCCGCGGGGGGGCGGTCTACGAGCAGTACTTC. Protein product: CASSYFRGGAVYEQYF.

This rearrangement joins TRBV7-8 to TRBJ2-7; TRBD1 aligns across 7 bases. CDR1 and CDR2 from the germline V gene are SGHVS and FQNEAQ. This CDR3 comprises 14 residues. With V trimmed by 1 base and J by 2 bases, 2 bases remained unmatched. The CDR3 region is CASSLDQGAYEQYF. The CDR3 bases are TGTGCCAGCAGCTTAGATCAGGGGGCCTACGAGCAGTACTTC.

This chain connects TRBV12-3 or TRBV12-4 to TRBJ1-6; no definite D call. CDR3 length: 13 residues. The V and J ends lost 5 bases and 0 bases respectively, with 2 bases between them. CDR3: CASSVSYNSPLHF. The CDR3 bases are TGTGCCAGCAGTGTCTCCTATAATTCACCCCTCCACTTT.

The chain has TRBV6-5 and TRBJ2-1; D gene uncertain. The germline gives CDR1 MNHEY, CDR2 SVGAGI. V shed 1 base and J shed 0 bases, with 7 bases lying between them. CDR3 size: 15 residues. The CDR3 DNA sequence: TGTGCCAGCAGTTACTGGGCCAGCTCCTACAATGAGCAGTTCTTC. This translates into CASSYWASSYNEQFF.